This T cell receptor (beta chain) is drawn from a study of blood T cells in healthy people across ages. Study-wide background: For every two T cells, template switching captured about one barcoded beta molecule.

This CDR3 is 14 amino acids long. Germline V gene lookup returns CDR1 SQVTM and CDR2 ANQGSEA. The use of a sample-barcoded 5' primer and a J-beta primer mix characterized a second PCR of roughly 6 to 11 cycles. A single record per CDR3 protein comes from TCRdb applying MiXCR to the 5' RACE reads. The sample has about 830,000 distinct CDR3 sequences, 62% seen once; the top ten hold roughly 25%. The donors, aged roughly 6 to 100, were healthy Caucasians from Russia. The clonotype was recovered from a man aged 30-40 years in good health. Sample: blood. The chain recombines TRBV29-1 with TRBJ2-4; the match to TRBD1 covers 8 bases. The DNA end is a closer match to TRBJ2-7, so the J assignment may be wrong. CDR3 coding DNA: TGCAGCGTTGATGGCTACCAGGGGGCTGTCGAGCAGTACTTC. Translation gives CSVDGYQGAVEQYF.